This T cell receptor (beta chain) was profiled in a study of cytomegalovirus exposure and HLA in healthy donors (dated by TCRdb to the late 2010s). For context, the study as a whole: According to a later analysis, the 110 or so validation repertoires were produced on the same platform as the approximately 600 repertoires of the first cohort. Besides the first cohort of around 700 subjects, a separate validation cohort made up of some 110 different subjects was used. To predict cytomegalovirus infection status, the study combined high-throughput TCR immunosequencing, statistical association of individual TCRs with disease status, and machine learning. The aim of the study was to test whether cataloging public T cell receptors could identify signatures of past pathogen exposure.

The donors belonged to the validation cohort of about 120 subjects, which was separate from the 666-subject first cohort. What the work shows at the level of the full study, not this receptor alone: A later analysis found that TCRs clustered in the first cohort also tended to co-occur in the 100 to 150 validation repertoires, with approximately 95% of cluster scores above 0. It was suggested by the authors that the approach could potentially be generalized to other disease states and immunological phenotypes. In the study, 150 to 200 TCR beta chains were listed as associated with cytomegalovirus. All 120 repertoires were used to score co-occurrence in the validation cohort in a later analysis, because that analysis had no HLA typing for the cohort. The classifier was reported to diagnose cytomegalovirus status with high specificity and sensitivity in both the original cohort and the validation cohort. A few of the identified cytomegalovirus-associated TCR beta chains were confirmed in vitro to be specific for cytomegalovirus antigens. Most TCR sequences were observed very rarely across donors, whereas some public TCRs were present in many individuals.

Library construction relied on the immunoSEQ multiplex PCR assay. As for the authors' bioinformatics: A statistical classification framework was built to diagnose cytomegalovirus status from the catalog of TCR beta chain sequences. TCRdb provides this immuneACCESS table in a form limited to in-frame rearrangements. Some clones are lacking; in checked studies, under half of them reflect an unresolved V gene, and why the rest are absent is not known. V, J and clone size are taken as reported in that table, and D and trimming were inferred from the DNA itself. The table for this sample lists roughly 130,000 clones; 88% of them were counted only once. Together, the top ten hold around 1.5% of the sample. Of note for this clone: No cognate antigen has been identified for it. Per-nucleotide qualities are absent, and no much larger clonotype sits a single base away.

V is cut back by 2 bases and J by 13 bases, with 7 bases in the junction unmatched. The CDR3 runs 13 residues from the cysteine to the phenylalanine. The sequence is cut down to CDR3 DNA, 39 bases in frame from base 1. CDR1 and CDR2 are drawn from the germline V gene: SGHRS, YFSETQ. The material sequenced was PBMCs. The sequence derives from a man under 40 in good health and CMV-seronegative. The V and J genes are TRBV5-1 and TRBJ2-2; 8 bases in the junction line up with TRBD1. In nucleotide form, the sequence is TGCGCCAGCAGCTTCACGGAGGGGACAGGGCTGTTTTTT. Its translation is CASSFTEGTGLFF. Beyond the CDR3, the reference TRBV5-1 and TRBJ2-2 genes provide the residues; the full variable domain reads: KAGVTQTPRYLIKTRGQQVTLSCSPISGHRSVSWYQQTPGQGLQFLFEYFSETQRNKGNFPGRFSGRQFSNSRSEMNVSTLELGDSALYLCASSFTEGTGLFFGEGSRLTVL.